This paragraph reports one TCR beta chain. The data were obtained in a study of shared clonotypes between healthy human individuals. In the naive CD8 group, cells lacked CD45RO and were positively selected for CCR7, so terminally differentiated effector memory CD45RA+ cells were left out. The data were produced by immunoSEQ multiplex PCR, yet TCRdb's version contains in-frame clones alone and is incomplete. The sample lists some 2 million clones, about 94% occurring once. The germline V gene encodes CDR1 MNHEY and CDR2 SMNVEV (reference sequence). The CDR3 has 15 residues. Trimming removed 4 bases at V and 5 bases at J, with 18 bases between.

The origin of this receptor is a young man in good health. Sequenced sample: naive CD8+ T cells sorted from blood. The V call is TRBV27, the J call TRBJ2-7; weak D call: TRBD1 (7 bases). The CDR3 region is CASSSTGRTFDEQYF. The CDR3 DNA reads TGTGCCAGCAGTTCGACAGGGAGGACCTTCGACGAGCAGTACTTC.